One sample yielded the 18 T cell receptor beta chains listed below, sequenced in a study of T cell changes during pregnancy in multiple sclerosis. Produced via immunoSEQ multiplex PCR; TCRdb's table is partial and in-frame only. The sample has fewer than 55,000 clones, almost 90% seen once; the top ten hold 4.7%. The sequencing used peripheral blood, collected in the second trimester of pregnancy. The source is a female donor in good health, enrolled as a control in a pregnancy study.

The V gene is TRBV5-1, the J gene TRBJ2-1, with 9 bases fitting TRBD2. This CDR3 has 17 amino acids. J lost 0 bases, V lost 4 bases, and 8 bases had no gene match. CDR1 is SGHRS and CDR2 is YFSETQ in the germline V gene. The CDR3 nucleotides read TGCGCCAGCAGCACGTGGACTAGCGTGAGCTCCTACAATGAGCAGTTCTTC. Amino acid sequence: CASSTWTSVSSYNEQFF. Drawing the rest from reference TRBV5-1 and TRBJ2-1, the complete variable domain is KAGVTQTPRYLIKTRGQQVTLSCSPISGHRSVSWYQQTPGQGLQFLFEYFSETQRNKGNFPGRFSGRQFSNSRSEMNVSTLELGDSALYLCASSTWTSVSSYNEQFFGPGTRLTVL.

The chain links TRBV12-5 to TRBJ2-7; D is possibly TRBD1 (6 bases). Germline CDR1 is LGHNT and CDR2 is FRNRAP. The V and J ends lost 6 bases and 9 bases respectively, with 21 bases between them. The CDR3 is 14 residues long. CDR3 nucleotides: TGTGCTAGTGGCCCCCCCGGTTGGGGACACGGGCAGTACTTC. Translated: CASGPPGWGHGQYF.

V usage is TRBV11-2 and J usage is TRBJ2-7; 7 bases are shared with TRBD1. The CDR3 contains 15 residues. Germline assignment: CDR1 SGHAT and CDR2 FQNNGV. V shed 1 base, J shed 0 bases, and the junction held 3 bases outside the gene matches. CDR3 amino acids: CASSLGWDSSYEQYF. The CDR3 nucleotides read TGTGCCAGCAGCTTAGGATGGGACAGCTCCTACGAGCAGTACTTC.

The chain has TRBV9 and TRBJ2-2; 7 positions agree with TRBD2. The CDR3 is made up of 15 amino acids. J gave up 5 bases and V 2 bases, and 6 bases lay outside the gene matches. CDR1 is SGDLS, CDR2 YYNGEE, per germline. CDR3 amino acids: CASSVRERRTGELFF. Written as DNA, the CDR3 is TGTGCCAGCAGCGTGCGGGAGAGGCGGACCGGGGAGCTGTTTTTT.

The chain couples TRBV15 to TRBJ2-7, with 7 nucleotides matching TRBD2. CDR1 and CDR2 from the germline V gene are LNHNV and YYDKDF (reference sequence). The CDR3 consists of 15 residues. With V trimmed by 0 bases and J by 7 bases, 9 bases remained unmatched. The CDR3: CATSRERAGVGEQYF. The CDR3 DNA sequence: TGTGCCACCAGCAGAGAACGGGCGGGAGTGGGGGAGCAGTACTTC.

This chain uses TRBV6-5 with TRBJ1-1, with D unclear. The CDR3 covers 12 residues. The V gene lost 5 bases and the J gene lost 10 bases, with 14 bases spanning the gap. Germline V gene sequence: CDR1 MNHEY, CDR2 SVGAGI. CDR3 sequence reads: CASSSDPAGAFF. CDR3 coding DNA: TGTGCCAGCAGTAGTGACCCGGCGGGAGCTTTCTTT.

The CDR3 nucleotides are TGTGCCAGTAGTACAGGGTCTAGCACAGATACGCAGTATTTT. This translates into CASSTGSSTDTQYF. V usage is TRBV19 and J usage is TRBJ2-3, with D maybe TRBD1 (5 bases). The ends were cut back, 4 bases at V and 0 bases at J, with 8 bases in the middle. The CDR3 runs to 14 residues. Germline V lookup: CDR1 LNHDA, CDR2 SQIVND (reference sequence).

This chain links TRBV19 with TRBJ2-2, with 8 bases lining up with TRBD2. The junction had 6 bases not matched to a gene; V was cut back by 2 bases and J by 4 bases. The CDR3 contains 16 residues. Germline assignment: CDR1 LNHDA and CDR2 SQIVND (reference sequence). DNA of the CDR3: TGTGCCAGTAGTATAACTAGCGGTGGGGGCACCGGGGAGCTGTTTTTT. Protein product: CASSITSGGGTGELFF.

V and J are TRBV19 and TRBJ2-3; tentatively, D is TRBD1 (6 bases). The CDR3 is 12 amino acids. In germline, CDR1 is LNHDA, CDR2 SQIVND (reference sequence). Trimming took off 7 bases at V and 6 bases at J, with 11 bases between the two ends. CDR3 protein: CASTQGSDTQYF. CDR3 coding DNA: TGTGCCAGTACCCAGGGGTCCGATACGCAGTATTTT.

V and J are TRBV7-9 and TRBJ1-4; 12 bases agree with TRBD1. This CDR3 spans 15 amino acids. V trimming: 3 bases; J trimming: 7 bases; junction bases outside the gene matches: 3. Germline V gene lookup returns CDR1 SEHNR and CDR2 FQNEAQ (reference sequence). The CDR3 here is CASSLGQGAREKLFF. As DNA, the CDR3 is TGTGCCAGCAGCTTGGGACAGGGGGCCCGTGAAAAACTGTTTTTT.

In this sample, this clone turned up once. V is TRBV7-6 and J is TRBJ1-2; D might be TRBD1 (6 bases). Trimming took off 4 bases at V and 8 bases at J, with 23 bases between the two ends. There are 16 residues in the CDR3. Germline V gene sequence: CDR1 SGHVS, CDR2 FNYEAQ. The CDR3 reads CASSYPSGGGLRGYTF. In DNA form, the CDR3 reads TGTGCCAGCAGCTACCCGAGCGGGGGCGGTTTGAGAGGCTACACCTTC. Supplemented by reference TRBV7-6 and TRBJ1-2, the full variable domain reads GAGVSQSPRYKVTKRGQDVALRCDPISGHVSLYWYRQALGQGPEFLTYFNYEAQQDKSGLPNDRFSAERPEGSISTLTIQRTEQRDSAMYRCASSYPSGGGLRGYTFGSGTRLTVV.

The chain uses TRBV19 and TRBJ1-3; D is uncertain. Trimming took off 7 bases at V and 0 bases at J, with 13 bases between the two ends. This CDR3 comprises 15 residues. Germline loops: CDR1 LNHDA, CDR2 SQIVND (reference sequence). CDR3 nucleotide sequence: TGTGCCAGTACCTCTAGACGGAGCTCTGGAAACACCATATATTTT. Its translation: CASTSRRSSGNTIYF.

The chain joins TRBV7-9 to TRBJ1-5; no definite D call. Germline CDR1 is SEHNR and CDR2 is FQNEAQ (reference sequence). The CDR3 is 14 residues long. V was cut by 5 bases and J by 1 base, with 9 bases left in between. The CDR3 bases are TGTGCCAGCAGCCGGGATATAAGCAATCAGCCCCAGCATTTT. Encoded protein: CASSRDISNQPQHF. Drawing the rest from reference TRBV7-9 and TRBJ1-5, the complete variable domain is DTGVSQNPRHKITKRGQNVTFRCDPISEHNRLYWYRQTLGQGPEFLTYFQNEAQLEKSRLLSDRFSAERPKGSFSTLEIQRTEQGDSAMYLCASSRDISNQPQHFGDGTRLSIL.

The chain combines TRBV30 with TRBJ2-4, with 13 bases lining up with TRBD2. The germline CDR1 and CDR2 sequences are GTSNPN and SVGIG (reference sequence). J gave up 6 bases and V 1 base, and 6 bases lay outside the gene matches. This CDR3 is 16 amino acids long. CDR3 amino acids: CAWSDGTSGTINIQYF. CDR3 DNA: TGTGCCTGGAGTGATGGGACTAGCGGGACTATAAACATTCAGTACTTC.

The chain combines TRBV30 with TRBJ1-6; D is possibly TRBD1 (6 bases). The V and J ends lost 0 bases and 8 bases respectively, with 14 bases between them. The CDR3 spans 15 residues. CDR1 is GTSNPN, CDR2 SVGIG, per germline (reference sequence). DNA for the CDR3: TGTGCCTGGAGTGTAGTGGGCGGGGGCGATTCACCCCTCCACTTT. Its protein is CAWSVVGGGDSPLHF.

The V gene is TRBV5-6, the J gene TRBJ2-6, with 9 positions matching TRBD1. The ends lost 3 bases at V and 4 bases at J; junction bases unmatched: 11. CDR1 and CDR2 from the germline V gene are SGHDT and YYEEEE. The CDR3 consists of 18 residues. CDR3 in DNA: TGTGCCAGCAGCTGGTGGACAGGGGTGGTAGGAGGGGCCAACGTCCTGACTTTC. Translating gives CASSWWTGVVGGANVLTF.

The chain couples TRBV2 to TRBJ1-2; possible D gene TRBD1, 6 bases. The germline V gene has CDR1 SNHLY and CDR2 FYNNEI. Trimming took 4 bases from V and 2 from J, leaving 14 bases between them. The CDR3 extends over 15 amino acids. The CDR3 is CASSAGGQGNYGYTF. The CDR3 DNA reads as TGTGCCAGCAGTGCCGGCGGGCAGGGGAACTATGGCTACACCTTC.

The V and J genes are TRBV2 and TRBJ2-5, with a weak D call TRBD2 (6 bases). The CDR3 covers 12 residues. Looked up from germline, CDR1 is SNHLY and CDR2 is FYNNEI. Between the trimmed V and J ends, which lost 9 bases and 5 bases, there was a span of 13 bases. The CDR3 reads CASSTSVETQYF. DNA of the CDR3: TGTGCCAGTTCGACTAGTGTGGAGACCCAGTACTTC. Full variable domain (remainder filled in from reference TRBV2 and TRBJ2-5): EPEVTQTPSHQVTQMGQEVILRCVPISNHLYFYWYRQILGQKVEFLVSFYNNEISEKSEIFDDQFSVERPDGSNFTLKIRSTKLEDSAMYFCASSTSVETQYFGPGTRLLVL.